This T cell receptor beta chain was found in a study of cytotoxic CD8 clonotypes in ibrutinib-treated CLL. Here immunoSEQ multiplex PCR was the method, and the copy in TCRdb shows in-frame clones only, minus some. The sample records some 170,000 clones, 70% to 90% being singletons. Germline V gene sequence: CDR1 SGHRS, CDR2 YFSETQ. The CDR3 totals 13 residues. The ends were cut back, 1 base at V and 7 bases at J, with 11 bases in the middle. Here the sequenced sample was PBMCs, taken at disease progression, from a patient treated with ibrutinib. This sequence joins TRBV5-1 and TRBJ1-2; D remains ambiguous. This TCR was sampled from a human donor with chronic lymphocytic leukemia. The CDR3 coding sequence is TGCGCCAGCAGCTTGAACGGTCCCTCTGGCTACACCTTC. Its protein product is CASSLNGPSGYTF.